This entry describes one T cell receptor beta chain. The sample is drawn from a study of response to subunit inactivated influenza vaccine. TCRdb re-derived calls from the RT-PCR reads in MiXCR, one entry per CDR3 protein. The sample lists about 830,000 distinct CDR3 sequences; around 18% were seen once. The sequence came from a man aged 50 to 59 who received an inactivated influenza vaccine. The sample here was PBMCs from blood, taken approximately 5 days after vaccination.

The CDR3 DNA sequence: TGTGCCAGCAGTAGACCAGGGGGCTTGGAGACCCAGTACTTC. Protein product: CASSRPGGLETQYF. V gene TRBV6-1 combines with J gene TRBJ2-5; TRBD1 matches 8 bases. Germline CDR1 MNHNS, CDR2 SASEGT. There are 14 residues in the CDR3. J gave up 5 bases and V 5 bases, and 7 bases lay outside the gene matches.